This record covers a single TCR beta chain. What it binds is not known. The sample belongs to a study of T cells in localized non-small cell lung cancer. Study outcomes and limitations: One tumor region alone was sequenced, and heterogeneity therefore remains possible. Among blood samples, higher T cell density accompanied longer overall survival.

Clones were read by immunoSEQ multiplex PCR, and TCRdb kept only the in-frame ones, dropping some. The table shows 50,000 to 65,000 clones, with less than 85% occurring only once. This CDR3 spans 13 amino acids. Germline lookup yields CDR1 SNHLY and CDR2 FYNNEI. Trimming removed 4 bases at V and 0 bases at J, with 6 bases between. This rearrangement joins TRBV2 to TRBJ1-1, with D unclear. This receptor was taken from a woman aged 35-70 years with stage II lung adenocarcinoma. The source was PBMCs, collected before any cancer treatment. The CDR3 sequence is CASSGTMNTEAFF. DNA of the CDR3: TGTGCCAGCAGTGGGACGATGAACACTGAAGCTTTCTTT.